The T cell receptor beta chain under discussion was sequenced for a study of T cells in localized non-small cell lung cancer. General study results and limits: Highest T cell clonality was seen in uninvolved adjacent lung, surpassing that measured in tumor. Greater blood T cell density accompanied longer overall survival. Adjacent lung exhibited a median of approximately 50 among the 100 most abundant tumor clones.

This clone was seen a handful of times. Its antigen is currently unknown. Clones were sequenced by immunoSEQ multiplex PCR, and TCRdb holds only the in-frame ones, with some missing. Of 75,000 to 95,000 clones in the sample, 87% were seen once. The CDR3 extends over 14 amino acids. The germline V and J ends were trimmed by 2 bases and 2 bases, with 9 bases remaining between them. Germline CDR1 reads MDHEN; CDR2 reads SYDVKM. J is TRBJ1-2 and V is TRBV28, with D perhaps matching TRBD1 (5 bases). This clonotype was sampled from a man aged 35 to 69 with stage I squamous cell lung carcinoma. The starting material was peripheral blood, obtained before any cancer treatment. The CDR3 is CASSLHRGNYGYTF. DNA of the CDR3: TGTGCCAGCAGTTTACATCGGGGGAACTATGGCTACACCTTC.